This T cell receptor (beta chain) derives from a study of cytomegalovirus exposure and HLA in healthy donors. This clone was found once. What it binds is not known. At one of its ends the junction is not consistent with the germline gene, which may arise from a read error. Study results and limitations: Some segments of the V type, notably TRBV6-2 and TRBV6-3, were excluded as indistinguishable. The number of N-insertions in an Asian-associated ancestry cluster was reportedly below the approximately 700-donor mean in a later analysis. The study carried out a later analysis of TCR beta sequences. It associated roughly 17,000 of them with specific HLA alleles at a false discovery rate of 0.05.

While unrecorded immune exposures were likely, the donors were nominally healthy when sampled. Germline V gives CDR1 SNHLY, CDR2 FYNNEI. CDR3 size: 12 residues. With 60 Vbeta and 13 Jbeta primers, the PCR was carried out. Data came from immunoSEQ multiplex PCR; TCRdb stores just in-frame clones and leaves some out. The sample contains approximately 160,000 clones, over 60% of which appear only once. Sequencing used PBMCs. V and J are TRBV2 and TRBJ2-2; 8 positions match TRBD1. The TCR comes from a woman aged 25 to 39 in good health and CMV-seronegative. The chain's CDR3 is CASSLQQGGLFF. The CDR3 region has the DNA TGTGCCAGCAGTCTGCAACAGGGGGGGCTGTTTTTT.